These 27 T cell receptor beta chains were all obtained from the same sample, sequenced in a study of cytomegalovirus exposure and HLA in healthy donors. The study ran its PCR with 60 Vbeta and 13 Jbeta primers. TCRdb's copy holds only in-frame clones and misses some; the assay was immunoSEQ multiplex PCR. The data show 130,000 to 150,000 clones, roughly 78% seen once. Sequenced material: PBMCs. Receptors were obtained from a man aged 30-40 years in good health and CMV-seronegative.

The chain combines TRBV6-1 with TRBJ2-7; 7 bases map to TRBD2. Losses at the gene ends were 4 bases for V and 2 bases for J; bases not matched to a gene: 8. Germline assignment: CDR1 MNHNS and CDR2 SASEGT. CDR3 length: 15 residues. CDR3 nucleotide sequence: TGTGCCAGCAGTGGCCGGGACTACCTAACCTACGAGCAGTACTTC. Translated, it gives CASSGRDYLTYEQYF.

This clone was observed a few times. V usage is TRBV28 and J usage is TRBJ1-4; TRBD1 matches at 8 bases. V dropped 5 bases and J dropped 7; count of bases not matched to a gene: 6. The CDR3 runs to 14 residues. Germline assignment: CDR1 MDHEN and CDR2 SYDVKM. The CDR3 is CASSPGQAFEKLFF. For the CDR3, the DNA is TGTGCCAGCAGTCCGGGACAGGCGTTTGAAAAACTGTTTTTT.

V usage is TRBV4-1 and J usage is TRBJ2-1; 9 bases map to TRBD1. This CDR3 is built from 15 residues. Trimming took 0 bases from V and 4 from J; bases not matched to a gene: 1. CDR1 is MGHRA, CDR2 YSYEKL, per germline. CDR3: CASSQDGTGYNEQFF. DNA of the CDR3: TGCGCCAGCAGCCAAGATGGGACAGGGTACAATGAGCAGTTCTTC.

The J gene is TRBJ2-7, the V gene TRBV6-5; 10 nucleotides line up with TRBD1. CDR3 length: 14 amino acids. In germline, CDR1 is MNHEY, CDR2 SVGAGI. The V gene end was trimmed by 2 bases and the J gene end by 4 bases; junction bases not matched to a gene: 2. CDR3 residues: CASSYRTGGYEQYF. For the CDR3, the DNA is TGTGCCAGCAGTTACCGGACAGGGGGATACGAGCAGTACTTC.

This clone was picked up one time. This chain links TRBV28 with TRBJ2-7; 7 positions agree with TRBD2. Germline V lookup: CDR1 MDHEN, CDR2 SYDVKM. The CDR3 is 17 amino acids. Trimming cost V 1 base and J 2 bases; bases outside gene matches: 11. CDR3 in amino acids: CASSLSTGASGTYEQYF. The DNA for the CDR3 is TGTGCCAGCAGTTTATCTACCGGGGCTAGCGGAACCTACGAGCAGTACTTC.

This chain connects TRBV2 to TRBJ1-5; tentative D call: TRBD1 (6 bases). CDR1 and CDR2 from the germline V gene are SNHLY and FYNNEI. V lost 4 bases to trimming and J lost 3 bases, with 16 bases between them. The CDR3 is made up of 16 amino acids. CDR3 residues: CASSGSNGQHNQPQHF. DNA of the CDR3: TGTGCCAGCAGTGGTTCAAACGGACAGCACAATCAGCCCCAGCATTTT. Full variable domain (missing parts from reference TRBV2 and TRBJ1-5): EPEVTQTPSHQVTQMGQEVILRCVPISNHLYFYWYRQILGQKVEFLVSFYNNEISEKSEIFDDQFSVERPDGSNFTLKIRSTKLEDSAMYFCASSGSNGQHNQPQHFGDGTRLSIL.

This chain joins TRBV10-2 and TRBJ2-5; 13 nucleotides agree with TRBD2. The CDR3 extends over 15 amino acids. V lost 2 bases, J lost 9 bases, and 6 bases stayed unmatched. CDR1 is WSHSY, CDR2 SAAADI, per germline. The CDR3 sequence is CASSEGTSGARAQYF. The CDR3 bases are TGCGCCAGCAGTGAGGGGACTAGCGGGGCCCGGGCCCAGTACTTC.

The chain is built from TRBV6-1 and TRBJ2-5; TRBD1 matches at 7 bases. This CDR3 has 14 amino acids. With 5 bases clipped from V and 4 bases from J, the junction kept 7 bases outside the gene matches. Germline V CDR1 and CDR2: MNHNS, SASEGT. The CDR3: CASSLQGLIETQYF. The CDR3 nucleotides are TGTGCCAGCAGTCTACAGGGGTTAATAGAGACCCAGTACTTC.

The V call is TRBV18, the J call TRBJ1-1, with D hard to call. The CDR3 spans 13 residues. V lost 3 bases to trimming and J lost 3 bases, with 8 bases between them. Germline CDR1 is KGHSH and CDR2 is LQKENI. CDR3 sequence: CASSPSLDTEAFF. In DNA, the CDR3 is TGTGCCAGCTCACCGTCATTAGACACTGAAGCTTTCTTT.

This rearrangement joins TRBV6-4 to TRBJ1-1, with 9 bases matching TRBD1. Germline loops: CDR1 MRHNA, CDR2 SNTAGT. CDR3 length equals 17 residues. The ends lost 6 bases at V and 5 bases at J; junction bases unmatched: 16. The CDR3 DNA is TGTGCCAGCAGGCGGACACAGGGGGCGGGTGTGAGTACTGAAGCTTTCTTT. As protein: CASRRTQGAGVSTEAFF.

The V call is TRBV9, the J call TRBJ2-5, with D perhaps TRBD1 (6 bases). Germline-derived CDR1 and CDR2 are SGDLS and YYNGEE. The germline V and J ends were trimmed by 4 bases and 5 bases, with 12 bases remaining between them. The CDR3 covers 13 residues. The CDR3 sequence is CASSSDSSETQYF. Here the CDR3 DNA reads TGTGCCAGCAGCTCGGACAGTTCCGAGACCCAGTACTTC.

V is TRBV5-1 and J is TRBJ2-2; 9 bases agree with TRBD1. Germline V gene sequence: CDR1 SGHRS, CDR2 YFSETQ. J was trimmed by 7 bases and V by 3 bases; bases with no gene match: 7. The CDR3 is made up of 15 amino acids. The CDR3 nucleotides read TGCGCCAGCAGCTCCGGGACAGGGAAGATCGGGGAGCTGTTTTTT. It translates to CASSSGTGKIGELFF.

V and J are TRBV5-1 and TRBJ2-7; TRBD2 matches at 13 bases. The CDR3 length is 15 residues. The germline gives CDR1 SGHRS, CDR2 YFSETQ. Trimming cost V 4 bases and J 7 bases; bases outside gene matches: 8. DNA of the CDR3: TGCGCCAGCAGCCTCGAGGGACTAGCGGGATGGGAGCAGTACTTC. Translation: CASSLEGLAGWEQYF.

A single count supports this clone. This rearrangement joins TRBV29-1 to TRBJ1-1; TRBD1 might be the D (5 bases). CDR1 and CDR2 from the germline V gene are SQVTM and ANQGSEA. V lost 7 bases, J lost 4 bases, and 16 bases lay in between. The CDR3 contains 13 residues. CDR3 region: CSARGSVVTEAFF. The CDR3 nucleotides read TGCAGCGCCCGGGGGTCGGTAGTCACTGAAGCTTTCTTT.

This rearrangement joins TRBV19 to TRBJ1-1; possibly TRBD1 for D (6 bases). The CDR3 spans 14 residues. V lost 7 bases to trimming and J lost 1 base, with 13 bases between them. Germline loops: CDR1 LNHDA, CDR2 SQIVND (reference sequence). The CDR3 nucleotides are TGTGCCAGTAACCTAGGACAGCCGAACACTGAAGCTTTCTTT. Amino acids: CASNLGQPNTEAFF.

This chain uses TRBV4-1 with TRBJ2-1, with TRBD2 matching over 8 bases. Germline CDR1 is MGHRA and CDR2 is YSYEKL. This CDR3 has 16 residues. J was trimmed by 8 bases and V by 0 bases; bases with no gene match: 9. The CDR3 loop reads CASSQDRLAGSDEQFF. Written as DNA, the CDR3 is TGCGCCAGCAGCCAAGATAGGTTAGCGGGATCCGATGAGCAGTTCTTC.

The chain couples TRBV6-4 to TRBJ2-1; 9 positions match TRBD2. CDR3 size: 16 residues. Losses at the gene ends were 8 bases for V and 1 base for J; bases not matched to a gene: 9. Germline lookup yields CDR1 MRHNA and CDR2 SNTAGT. The CDR3 nucleotides read TGTGCCAGCGCTCCAGCGGGAGGCCAGTCCTACAATGAGCAGTTCTTC. Translating gives CASAPAGGQSYNEQFF.

This clone was counted a single time. The V and J genes are TRBV6-1 and TRBJ1-5, with 11 nucleotides matching TRBD1. This CDR3 has 16 residues. V trimming: 4 bases; J trimming: 6 bases; junction bases outside the gene matches: 8. Germline CDR1 MNHNS, CDR2 SASEGT. The CDR3 bases are TGTGCCAGCAGTGTGGACAGGGGGCAAAGGGGTCAGCCCCAGCATTTT. Its protein product is CASSVDRGQRGQPQHF.

In its sample, this clone was seen a few times. The rearrangement joins TRBV6-1 to TRBJ2-4; 9 nucleotides line up with TRBD2. With V trimmed by 2 bases and J by 2 bases, 7 bases remained unmatched. This CDR3 region has 17 residues. In germline, CDR1 is MNHNS, CDR2 SASEGT. CDR3: CASSEPVGTSSKNIQYF. The CDR3 DNA follows: TGTGCCAGCAGTGAACCTGTAGGGACTAGCTCCAAAAACATTCAGTACTTC.

The chain uses TRBV28 and TRBJ2-1; 9 bases line up with TRBD1. The trim removed 5 bases at V and 4 bases at J, leaving 15 bases unmatched. Germline CDR1 reads MDHEN; CDR2 reads SYDVKM. This CDR3 contains 18 residues. CDR3 amino acids: CASSPLWGTGFGYNEQFF. CDR3 bases: TGTGCCAGCAGTCCCTTATGGGGGACAGGGTTTGGGTACAATGAGCAGTTCTTC.

This clone was found once. The chain couples TRBV2 to TRBJ2-3; tentatively, D is TRBD1 (6 bases). With 2 bases removed from V and 6 bases from J, the gap between germline ends came to 18 bases. The CDR3 is 16 residues long. In germline, CDR1 is SNHLY, CDR2 FYNNEI. The CDR3 region is CASSENGGLAWDTQYF. CDR3 nucleotide sequence: TGTGCCAGCAGTGAAAATGGGGGCCTAGCATGGGATACGCAGTATTTT.

The J gene is TRBJ2-5, the V gene TRBV30; tentative D call: TRBD1 (5 bases). V gave up 3 bases and J gave up 6 bases, with 17 bases separating them. Germline V gene sequence: CDR1 GTSNPN, CDR2 SVGIG (reference sequence). CDR3 length: 14 residues. CDR3 amino acids: CAWRGRGLVKTQYF. The CDR3 nucleotides read TGTGCCTGGAGGGGGCGCGGCCTGGTGAAGACCCAGTACTTC.

The rearrangement joins TRBV6-5 to TRBJ2-1; 12 bases line up with TRBD2. V gave up 4 bases and J gave up 4 bases; unmatched junction bases: 2. CDR1 is MNHEY and CDR2 is SVGAGI in the germline V gene. The CDR3 is 15 residues long. The CDR3 spells CASSFGTSGYNEQFF. CDR3 nucleotides: TGTGCCAGCAGTTTTGGGACTAGCGGGTACAATGAGCAGTTCTTC.

V gene TRBV5-6 combines with J gene TRBJ1-4, with D perhaps TRBD1 (5 bases). The germline gives CDR1 SGHDT, CDR2 YYEEEE. This CDR3 has 17 amino acids. V was pared by 4 bases and J by 3 bases, with 19 bases between. The CDR3: CASSRGEKRVANEKLFF. The DNA for the CDR3 is TGTGCCAGCAGCCGGGGGGAAAAGAGGGTCGCTAATGAAAAACTGTTTTTT.

This clone was seen only a few times. Other DNA sequences in this sample translate to the same CDR3. V is TRBV6-5 and J is TRBJ1-2, with 8 bases aligning to TRBD1. CDR1 is MNHEY and CDR2 is SVGAGI in the germline V gene. The CDR3 sequence is 13 residues long. V lost 2 bases and J lost 8; bases outside the gene matches: 4. CDR3 sequence: CASSYQGAWGYTF. In DNA form, the CDR3 reads TGTGCCAGCAGTTACCAGGGGGCATGGGGCTACACCTTC.

This chain uses TRBV25-1 with TRBJ1-1; no clear D gene. The CDR3 has 17 residues. Trimming took off 2 bases at V and 4 bases at J, with 20 bases between the two ends. CDR1 is MGHDK, CDR2 SYGVNS, per germline. The CDR3 reads CASSEMNSPTRGTEAFF. DNA of the CDR3: TGTGCCAGCAGTGAAATGAACTCACCCACCCGCGGCACTGAAGCTTTCTTT.

The gene calls are TRBV7-3 and TRBJ1-1; no reliable D call. CDR1 and CDR2 (germline): SGHTA, FQGTGA. Between the trimmed V and J ends, which lost 5 bases and 0 bases, there was a span of 10 bases. This CDR3 is 14 amino acids long. The CDR3 reads CASSPGSLNTEAFF. CDR3 DNA sequence: TGTGCCAGCAGCCCGGGGTCCCTGAACACTGAAGCTTTCTTT.